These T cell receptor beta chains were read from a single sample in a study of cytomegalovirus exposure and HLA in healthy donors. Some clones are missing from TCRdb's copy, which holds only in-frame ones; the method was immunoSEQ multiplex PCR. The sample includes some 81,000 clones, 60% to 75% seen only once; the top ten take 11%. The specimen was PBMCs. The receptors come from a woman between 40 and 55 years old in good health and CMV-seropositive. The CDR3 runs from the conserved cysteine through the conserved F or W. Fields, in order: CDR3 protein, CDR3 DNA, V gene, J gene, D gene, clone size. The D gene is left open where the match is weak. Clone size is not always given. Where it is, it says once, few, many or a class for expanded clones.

CASSLDGTVYEQYF	TGCGCCAGCAGCTTGGACGGTACAGTCTACGAGCAGTACTTC	TRBV5-1	TRBJ2-7	.	.
CASSLEVLDFTDTQYF	TGCGCCAGCAGCTTGGAGGTGTTGGACTTCACAGATACGCAGTATTTT	TRBV5-1	TRBJ2-3	.	once
CASSRDNYGYTF	TGCGCCAGCAGCCGAGATAACTATGGCTACACCTTC	TRBV5-1	TRBJ1-2	.	.
CASSPGGGQSYGYPF	TGTGCCAGCAGCCCAGGGGGAGGACAGAGCTATGGCTACCCCTTC	TRBV5-4	TRBJ1-2	TRBD1	few
CAISSWGTGSEDTQYF	TGTGCCATCAGTTCCTGGGGGACAGGGAGTGAGGATACGCAGTATTTT	TRBV10-3	TRBJ2-3	TRBD1	.
CASSRLGTGGPLNTEAFF	TGCGCCAGCAGCCGGTTGGGGACAGGGGGTCCTCTGAACACTGAAGCTTTCTTT	TRBV4-1	TRBJ1-1	TRBD1	once
CASSSRLAGGSRSYNEQFF	TGTGCCAGCAGCTCCCGACTAGCGGGGGGCTCCCGGTCCTACAATGAGCAGTTCTTC	TRBV5-4	TRBJ2-1	TRBD2	.
CASSEDQEYEQYF	TGTGCCAGCAGTGAAGATCAGGAATACGAGCAGTACTTC	TRBV6-1	TRBJ2-7	.	.
CASSPFTGSATGELFF	TGTGCCAGCTCACCATTTACCGGGTCAGCGACCGGGGAGCTGTTTTTT	TRBV18	TRBJ2-2	.	.
CASSFQAGKAETQYF	TGTGCCAGCAGCTTTCAAGCGGGGAAGGCGGAGACCCAGTACTTC	TRBV7-3	TRBJ2-5	TRBD2	.
CASRTPFSGFGEQFF	TGTGCCTCCCGCACTCCCTTTAGCGGGTTCGGTGAGCAGTTCTTC	TRBV30	TRBJ2-1	TRBD2	few
CASSLEFNTEAFF	TGTGCCAGCAGCTTGGAGTTCAACACTGAAGCTTTCTTT	TRBV7-9	TRBJ1-1	.	once
CASSVGTANYGYTF	TGTGCCAGCAGCGTAGGAACGGCTAACTATGGCTACACCTTC	TRBV9	TRBJ1-2	.	.
CASSYGPQGTYNEQFF	TGTGCCAGCAGTTACGGCCCACAGGGTACCTACAATGAGCAGTTCTTC	TRBV6-5	TRBJ2-1	.	once
CASSGLAGGQGTGELFF	TGTGCCAGCAGTGGTCTAGCGGGGGGGCAGGGCACCGGGGAGCTGTTTTTT	TRBV27	TRBJ2-2	TRBD2	.
CASSPPGTGFNSNQPQHF	TGTGCCAGCAGCCCCCCAGGGACAGGGTTTAATAGCAATCAGCCCCAGCATTTT	TRBV13	TRBJ1-5	TRBD1	once
CASSLSPAGGPQETQYF	TGTGCCAGCAGCTTAAGTCCAGCGGGGGGACCCCAAGAGACCCAGTACTTC	TRBV7-6	TRBJ2-5	TRBD2	.
CASSLFYGASGANVLTF	TGTGCCAGCAGTTTATTTTATGGGGCCTCTGGGGCCAACGTCCTGACTTTC	TRBV27	TRBJ2-6	.	.
CASSPRQGYNSPLHF	TGTGCCAGCAGCCCCAGACAGGGCTATAATTCACCCCTCCACTTT	TRBV6-6	TRBJ1-6	TRBD1	.
CASSGRSGQGAPGYGYTF	TGTGCCAGCAGTGGGAGGTCGGGACAGGGGGCGCCGGGCTATGGCTACACCTTC	TRBV2	TRBJ1-2	TRBD1	.
CASSLASGYGYTF	TGTGCCAGCAGCTTAGCGTCCGGCTATGGCTACACCTTC	TRBV11-2	TRBJ1-2	.	.
CASSLGVNGGIGGYTF	TGTGCCAGCAGTTTAGGTGTTAATGGCGGGATAGGTGGCTACACCTTC	TRBV28	TRBJ1-2	.	once
CASSLAGLAGGGGDTQYF	TGTGCCAGCAGCTTGGCGGGGCTAGCGGGAGGAGGTGGAGATACGCAGTATTTT	TRBV5-4	TRBJ2-3	TRBD2	.
CASSQGAGGAPDTQYF	TGTGCCAGCAGCCAAGGTGCCGGGGGGGCCCCAGATACGCAGTATTTT	TRBV4-2	TRBJ2-3	TRBD2	.
CASSREGPYNEQFF	TGTGCCAGTAGTCGGGAGGGCCCCTACAATGAGCAGTTCTTC	TRBV19	TRBJ2-1	TRBD2	.
CASSQDRTGGAVPFF	TGCGCCAGCAGCCAAGATCGGACAGGGGGCGCGGTACCTTTCTTT	TRBV4-3	TRBJ1-1	TRBD1	few
CASSLGAEQYF	TGTGCCAGCAGCTTAGGGGCCGAGCAGTACTTC	TRBV7-6	TRBJ2-7	.	.
CASSLGGRGHNNSPLHF	TGTGCCAGCAGCTTGGGCGGCAGGGGGCACAATAATTCACCCCTCCACTTT	TRBV13	TRBJ1-6	TRBD1	.
CASSLAVASGSYYEQYF	TGTGCCAGCAGCTTAGCAGTCGCTAGCGGGAGTTACTACGAGCAGTACTTC	TRBV7-2	TRBJ2-7	TRBD2	.
CASRASGSHSNTGELFF	TGCGCCAGCAGAGCTAGCGGGAGTCACTCGAACACCGGGGAGCTGTTTTTT	TRBV10-1	TRBJ2-2	TRBD2	once
CASSPPPGGPNTGELFF	TGTGCCAGCTCACCACCACCGGGGGGGCCGAACACCGGGGAGCTGTTTTTT	TRBV18	TRBJ2-2	TRBD2	.
CASSVGGVAPLHF	TGTGCCAGCAGCGTAGGCGGAGTAGCACCCCTCCACTTT	TRBV9	TRBJ1-6	.	.
CASSFSRLAGSDTQYF	TGTGCCAGCAGCTTTAGCCGTCTAGCGGGGTCTGATACGCAGTATTTT	TRBV7-9	TRBJ2-3	TRBD2	.
CASSGDKIYEQYF	TGTGCCAGCAGTGGGGACAAAATCTACGAGCAGTACTTC	TRBV6-5	TRBJ2-7	.	once
CASSLGSGEADTQYF	TGTGCCAGCAGCTTAGGTAGCGGGGAAGCAGATACGCAGTATTTT	TRBV7-9	TRBJ2-3	TRBD2	.
CASSLYSGGYNEQFF	TGTGCCAGCAGCTTGTATAGCGGGGGGTACAATGAGCAGTTCTTC	TRBV5-4	TRBJ2-1	TRBD2	.
CASSQEVRLNTEAFF	TGCGCCAGCAGCCAAGAAGTTAGATTAAACACTGAAGCTTTCTTT	TRBV4-1	TRBJ1-1	.	few
CASSRDSGYEQYF	TGTGCCAGCTCGCGGGACAGTGGTTACGAGCAGTACTTC	TRBV18	TRBJ2-7	.	.
CASSHFTGGQETQYF	TGTGCCAGCAGTCATTTTACGGGGGGTCAAGAGACCCAGTACTTC	TRBV28	TRBJ2-5	TRBD2	.
CASSIRPSGETQYF	TGTGCCAGTAGTATACGGCCCAGCGGGGAGACCCAGTACTTC	TRBV19	TRBJ2-5	.	once
CASSLVTSGEQYF	TGTGCCAGCAGCTTAGTGACTAGCGGCGAGCAGTACTTC	TRBV7-9	TRBJ2-7	TRBD2	few
CAWSVRRGEQYF	TGTGCCTGGAGTGTTCGAAGGGGAGAGCAGTACTTC	TRBV30	TRBJ2-7	.	.
CASSLVPGFYNEQFF	TGTGCCAGCAGCTTAGTACCGGGGTTCTACAATGAGCAGTTCTTC	TRBV7-2	TRBJ2-1	.	.
CASSPMLAGGPFEQFF	TGTGCCAGCAGCCCCATGCTGGCGGGAGGGCCCTTTGAGCAGTTCTTC	TRBV9	TRBJ2-1	TRBD2	.
CASSLLQSNTEAFF	TGCGCCAGCAGCTTGTTACAAAGTAACACTGAAGCTTTCTTT	TRBV5-1	TRBJ1-1	.	.
CASSPGLAGADTQYF	TGTGCCAGCAGTCCGGGACTAGCTGGGGCCGATACGCAGTATTTT	TRBV27	TRBJ2-3	TRBD2	once